This record concerns one T cell receptor (beta chain) sequence. Its antigen specificity is not known. The sample holds no much larger clone one base away, and base qualities are not on file. CDR1 LNHDA and CDR2 SQIVND are derived from the germline V gene (reference sequence). CDR3 length: 14 amino acids, cysteine to phenylalanine. The retained sequence is limited to the CDR3, 42 bases, with the frame set at the first base. Germline trimming: 4 bases from V, 4 bases from J; junction bases outside gene matches: 1. Collaborating institutions collected whole blood in K2EDTA tubes following their own protocols. For TCRbeta analysis, collaborators shipped samples as frozen whole blood, isolated PBMCs, or DNA extracted from either of those sample types. The immunoSEQ Assay, a bias-controlled multiplex PCR, was used to amplify TCRbeta CDR3 regions from genomic DNA. In the paper's pipeline: The number of nucleated cells in each sample was estimated from the amplification of reference gene primers within the assay. Sequence reads were collapsed and filtered to measure the absolute abundance of every unique TCRbeta CDR3 rearrangement. Productive Simpson clonality was computed per sample as the square root of Simpson's diversity index over productive rearrangements. This is the immuneACCESS table as TCRdb keeps it, with only in-frame sequences that have V and J called. A part of the clones is gone; compared with another copy, unresolved V genes explain less than half, and the rest is unexplained. D and trimming were read from the DNA, whereas the V and J calls and clone size are those reported in that table. For this sample there are approximately 290,000 clones; roughly 90% appear just once. The top ten constitute roughly 2.3% of the sample.

The data originate from a study of blood T cell repertoires in COVID-19 (TCRdb year 2020). With respect to the entire study: Samples from collaborators originated in the United States, Italy and Spain and spanned both the acute and convalescent phases of COVID-19. Where available, HLA class I and class II types were taken from metadata supplied by the sample provider and were not determined by assay-based typing. The samples were drawn from two sources: the first 160 participants of the ongoing ImmuneRACE study, and about 1,300 subjects contributed by 6 global collaborators. The repertoires were released in a freely available public database meant as a resource for research on the immune response to SARS-CoV-2. Deeply sampled blood TCRbeta repertoires from subjects exposed to, actively infected with, or recovered from COVID-19 were included in the dataset. Sample metadata almost always included a de-identified subject ID, COVID-19 status, age in years and sex. The prospective study material was composed of cDNA or gDNA derived from T cells, B-cell-depleted T cells, or PBMCs.

Broader findings and caveats from the paper: How much clinical and demographic metadata was included differed by source and by participant, and the metadata was provided uncurated.

The receptor was isolated from a man aged 18 to 30 with active or convalescent COVID-19. Sequenced: peripheral blood. Rearrangement joined TRBV19 to TRBJ1-5; 10 bases in the middle match TRBD1. This receptor has the CDR3 CASSRQGANQPQHF. The DNA sequence is TGTGCCAGTAGTAGACAGGGGGCGAATCAGCCCCAGCATTTT. Beyond the CDR3, the reference TRBV19 and TRBJ1-5 genes provide the residues; the full variable domain reads: DGGITQSPKYLFRKEGQNVTLSCEQNLNHDAMYWYRQDPGQGLRLIYYSQIVNDFQKGDIAEGYSVSREKKESFPLTVTSAQKNPTAFYLCASSRQGANQPQHFGDGTRLSIL.